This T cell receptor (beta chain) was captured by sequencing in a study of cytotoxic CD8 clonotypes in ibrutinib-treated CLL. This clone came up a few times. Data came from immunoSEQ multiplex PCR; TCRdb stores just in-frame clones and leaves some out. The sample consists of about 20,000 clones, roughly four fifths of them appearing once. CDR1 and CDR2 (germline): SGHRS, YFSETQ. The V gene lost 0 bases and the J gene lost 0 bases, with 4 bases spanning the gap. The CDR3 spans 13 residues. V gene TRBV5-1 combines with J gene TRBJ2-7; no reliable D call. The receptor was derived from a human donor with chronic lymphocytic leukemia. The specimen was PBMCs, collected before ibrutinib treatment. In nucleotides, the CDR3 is TGCGCCAGCAGCTTGGTCATCTCCTACGAGCAGTACTTC. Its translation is CASSLVISYEQYF.